These 7 T cell receptor beta chains came from one sample sequenced in a study of blood T cell repertoires in COVID-19. The repertoire was sequenced with immunoSEQ multiplex PCR; TCRdb's copy has only in-frame clones and lacks some. Seen here are 220,000 or so clones, roughly 80% observed once, and the top ten hold less than 9.5%. The sample comprised peripheral blood. The receptors shown here come from a woman older than 75 with COVID-19, enrolled during active disease.

The chain carries TRBV7-9 and TRBJ1-2, with D possibly matching TRBD1 (5 bases). Looked up from germline, CDR1 is SEHNR and CDR2 is FQNEAQ (reference sequence). V was clipped by 2 bases and J by 4 bases, with 8 bases between them. The CDR3 contains 13 residues. The CDR3 DNA reads as TGTGCCAGCAGCTTACAGGGTGGCTATGGCTACACCTTC. It yields the protein CASSLQGGYGYTF.

The CDR3 coding sequence is TGTGCCAGCAGCACGGTAGCGGGAGTGGCGGAGACCCAGTACTTC. This gives the protein CASSTVAGVAETQYF. The chain couples TRBV5-4 to TRBJ2-5; 9 bases are shared with TRBD2. The V and J ends lost 4 bases and 5 bases, in that order; junction bases with no gene match: 9. Germline V lookup: CDR1 SGHNT, CDR2 YYREEE (reference sequence). This CDR3 is built from 15 residues.

CDR3 loop: CAWSRHSSYEQYF. DNA of the CDR3: TGTGCCTGGAGTAGGCACAGCTCCTACGAGCAGTACTTC. J is TRBJ2-7 and V is TRBV30; D unresolved. The germline V gene has CDR1 GTSNPN and CDR2 SVGIG (reference sequence). Deletions cut 2 bases from V and 0 bases from J, with 8 bases between. The CDR3 has 13 amino acids.

This chain joins TRBV7-3 and TRBJ1-1; tentatively, D is TRBD1 (6 bases). This CDR3 has 16 amino acids. V was clipped by 2 bases and J by 4 bases, with 17 bases between them. The germline V gene encodes CDR1 SGHTA and CDR2 FQGTGA. CDR3 DNA sequence: TGTGCCAGCAGCTTACAGTCCCGGGGAGGGGGCACTGAAGCTTTCTTT. Its translation is CASSLQSRGGGTEAFF.

The sample holds one count of this clone. The chain employs TRBV7-2 and TRBJ1-1, with D unresolved. The germline CDR1 and CDR2 sequences are SGHTA and FQGNSA. V was clipped by 5 bases and J by 7 bases, with 11 bases between them. This CDR3 region has 12 residues. The CDR3 DNA follows: TGTGCCAGCAGCCCCTTTACCTATGAAGCTTTCTTT. Protein: CASSPFTYEAFF.

The chain uses TRBV5-1 and TRBJ2-5; 8 bases line up with TRBD2. This CDR3 comprises 14 residues. Germline assignment: CDR1 SGHRS and CDR2 YFSETQ. Trimming cost V 4 bases and J 4 bases; bases outside gene matches: 6. CDR3 protein: CASSPGTRGETQYF. CDR3 nucleotides: TGCGCCAGCAGCCCTGGGACTAGGGGAGAGACCCAGTACTTC.

The chain recombines TRBV27 with TRBJ2-5, with D possibly being TRBD1 (6 bases). Trimming pared 6 bases from V and 4 bases from J, leaving 21 bases between. The CDR3 is made up of 16 amino acids. Germline CDR1 reads MNHEY; CDR2 reads SMNVEV (reference sequence). DNA for the CDR3: TGTGCCAGCAGCCCCATGGGGGCAGGGGAGCGAGAGACCCAGTACTTC. Amino acids: CASSPMGAGERETQYF.